Listed here is a single T cell receptor (beta chain). Its antigen is unknown. Primers included in the PCR were 60 Vbeta and 13 Jbeta primers. Assay used: immunoSEQ multiplex PCR; TCRdb lists only in-frame clones, some missing. The repertoire table contains about 140,000 clones. J lost 3 bases, V lost 8 bases, and 16 bases had no gene match. CDR3 length: 19 residues. Per the germline V gene, CDR1 is MDHEN and CDR2 is SYDVKM. This entry is derived from a study of cytomegalovirus exposure and HLA in healthy donors. At the level of the study: An early release of data contained approximately 85 million unique TCRs, which came from HLA-typed donors.

General observations from the study: Among immune exposure information, only CMV serostatus was available. About 90% or about 30% of the time was how often most TCR beta V segments were productive, according to an earlier analysis.

The chain is built from TRBV28 and TRBJ2-2; 12 bases fit TRBD2. The origin of this receptor is a male donor in good health and CMV-seronegative. The sequenced sample was PBMCs. CDR3 region: CASSPGGLAGTRYTGELFF. Here the CDR3 DNA reads TGTGCCAGCTCCCCGGGAGGACTAGCGGGGACTAGGTACACCGGGGAGCTGTTTTTT.